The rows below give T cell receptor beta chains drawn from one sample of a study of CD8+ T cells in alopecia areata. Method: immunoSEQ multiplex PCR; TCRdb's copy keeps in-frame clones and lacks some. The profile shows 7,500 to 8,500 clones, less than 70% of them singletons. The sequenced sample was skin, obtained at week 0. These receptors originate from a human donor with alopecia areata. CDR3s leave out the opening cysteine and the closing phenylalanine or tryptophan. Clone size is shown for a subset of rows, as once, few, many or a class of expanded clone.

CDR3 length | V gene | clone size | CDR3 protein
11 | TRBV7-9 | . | ASSLAQPRIQY
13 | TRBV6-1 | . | ASSEDGLSNQPQH
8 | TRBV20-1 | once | SAQRDTQY
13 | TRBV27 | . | ASSYLGAGPDTQY
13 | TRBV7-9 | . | ASSLDLAATDTQY
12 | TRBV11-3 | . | ASSLELRSFEQY
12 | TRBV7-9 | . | ASSSQGSWYGYT
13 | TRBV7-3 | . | ASSFAGGPPNEQF
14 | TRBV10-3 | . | AISGSSGISHNEQF
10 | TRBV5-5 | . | ASSLQGYEQY
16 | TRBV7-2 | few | ASSLSLGPPSGANVLT
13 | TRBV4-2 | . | ASSQLTSGRGTQY
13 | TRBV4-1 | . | ASSQDGEEPYEQY
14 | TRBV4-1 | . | ASSQGQGARDTEAF
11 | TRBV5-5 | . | ASSPAGAEKLF
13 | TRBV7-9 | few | ASSLVDREASIQY
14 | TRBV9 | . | ASSANTTGLNEKLF
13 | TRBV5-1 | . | ASSLYGATQETQY
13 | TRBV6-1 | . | ASSPGQGRGEKLF
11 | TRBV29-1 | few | SVESPREETQY
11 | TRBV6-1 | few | ASSVQGGQPQH
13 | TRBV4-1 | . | ASSQADRVSQPQH
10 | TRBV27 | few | ASGGAYNEQF
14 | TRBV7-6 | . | ASSSRLASGTDTQY
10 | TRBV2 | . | ASSEVSNEQF
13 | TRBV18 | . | ASSPGQVGADTQY
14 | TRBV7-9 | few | ASSFGVAGSTDTQY
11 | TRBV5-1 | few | ASSKDGYNEQF
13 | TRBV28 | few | ASSRGVSGRNEQF
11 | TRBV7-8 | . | ASSLPRQETQY
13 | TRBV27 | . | ASSPRQYSRYGYT
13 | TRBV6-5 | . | ASSYEDRGSCEQY
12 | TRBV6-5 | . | ASGQTVSGNTIY
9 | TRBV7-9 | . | AGKGAGEQY
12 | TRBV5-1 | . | ASSPQGAGEPDT
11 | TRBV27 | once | ASSMDLTYGYT
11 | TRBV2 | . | ASIIQGNTEAF
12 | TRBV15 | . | ATSRDRWKETQY